Sequencing of this TCR beta chain was carried out in a study of STAT5B mutations in CD4+ large granular lymphocyte leukemia. Study conclusions and caveats: Patient CD4-sorted repertoires stayed more clonal than healthy ones after leukemic-clone removal.

Concerning this clone itself: Its matching antigen is unknown.

Repertoires were generated with immunoSEQ multiplex PCR, while TCRdb's copy carries only in-frame clones and drops some. The data contain 20,000 to 25,000 clones, about 79% of them singletons. The CDR3 has 13 residues. Germline CDR1 and CDR2: MDHEN and SYDVKM. The germline V and J ends were trimmed by 4 bases and 7 bases, with 11 bases remaining between them. This clonotype was sampled from a human donor in good health. Sequences were obtained from CD4+ T cells from blood buffy coats. The rearrangement uses TRBV28 and TRBJ1-5; D gene uncertain. The CDR3 DNA sequence: TGTGCCAGCAGTTCTCTCGGGTTGCAGCCCCAGCATTTT. This gives the protein CASSSLGLQPQHF. Complete variable domain (other parts from reference TRBV28 and TRBJ1-5): DVKVTQSSRYLVKRTGEKVFLECVQDMDHENMFWYRQDPGLGLRLIYFSYDVKMKEKGDIPEGYSVSREKKERFSLILESASTNQTSMYLCASSSLGLQPQHFGDGTRLSIL.